The entry below describes one T cell receptor beta chain. This clonotype occurred a few times. The antigen it recognizes is unknown. The record has no base qualities; no much larger clone is one base away. Stable Graves' hyperthyroidism was defined as no progression to ophthalmopathy during 18 months of follow-up. Hyperthyroidism patients were newly diagnosed, had a disease duration of under 2 months, and were aged 18 to 65 years. Patients with uncontrolled infections, other autoimmune diseases, pregnancy or lactation were excluded. Clinical symptoms, serum thyroxine and TRAb, thyroid ultrasound, and orbital computed tomography formed the basis for the diagnoses. Ficoll-Paque density gradient centrifugation was used to isolate PBMCs from around 10 ml of fresh peripheral blood. Total RNA was extracted with Trizol reagent, and quality was checked on an Agilent 2100 Bioanalyzer. TCR beta CDR3 regions were amplified from RNA transcripts. The TCR CDR3 was subjected to a first round of RT-PCR using the HTBI primer set and the Qiagen OneStep RT-PCR kit. Libraries were constructed in a second round of multiplex PCR, after which size selection and purification were carried out. Sequencing of the libraries was done on an Illumina HiSeq2000 using paired-end 100 bp reads. In the authors' own workflow: SOAPnuke was used to process the raw data, removing reads that contained adapters or uncalled bases, had a mean Phred below 15, or lacked an exact match to the constant primer or identifier. High-quality paired reads were merged with COPE v1.2.5, and unique nucleotide sequences were defined as clonotypes. MiTCR v1.1 was used to align the clonotypes against IMGT TRBV, TRBD and TRBJ reference segments. Only V-J combinations with frequency above 0.0001, covering approximately 99% of repertoires, were analysed. The TCS score was defined as F50 (clonal expansion) divided by E x V (chaos), with BLOSUM62-based TCRdist calculated between CDR3 peptides within each V-J. Welch's t-statistics and random forest reduced roughly 540 V-J features to 10 to 15, which were used in a naive Bayes classifier (R e1071). Using fastp trimming at Q25 and MiXCR clonotype assembly, TCRdb reanalyzed the public sequencing data and kept in-frame beta chains. Duplicate CDR3 protein sequences are folded into a single record with the most common DNA and genes. These V and J calls originate from TCRdb's pipeline instead of the authors' own analysis. In this sample the table shows about 350,000 distinct CDR3 sequences, approximately 15% of which occur a single time. The ten largest account for just under 25% of the sample.

Including the terminal cysteine and phenylalanine, the CDR3 comprises 16 residues. Just CDR3 DNA is preserved here, 48 bases in frame from base 1. Relative to germline, V is missing 7 bases and J is missing 7 bases, with 11 bases of the junction outside any gene match. From a lookup of the germline V gene, CDR1 and CDR2 are MRHNA and SNTAGT. The data belong to a study of T cells in Graves' hyperthyroidism and ophthalmopathy (dated by TCRdb to between 2018 and 2021). A note on the overall study: Peripheral blood samples were taken at initial diagnosis, before any treatment was given. A discovery cohort of approximately 100 patients, approximately 45 with Graves' ophthalmopathy and about 60 with stable Graves' hyperthyroidism, was used to find distinguishing TCR V-J signatures. Prospective prediction of ophthalmopathy was tested in an independent validation cohort consisting of 18 hyperthyroidism patients and 17 patients who later progressed to ophthalmopathy. The 95 to 100 discovery patients were divided at random into training and test sets in a 7:3 ratio. The study also compared thyroid tissue and blood T-cell repertoires from about 6 Graves' hyperthyroidism patients. After blood sampling, hyperthyroidism patients were treated with methimazole at a starting dose of 30 mg daily, and ophthalmopathy patients were treated with high-dose intravenous methylprednisolone. The paper reports TCR Vbeta CDR3 sequencing of 130 to 150 peripheral blood samples: under 45 ophthalmopathy, fewer than 80 hyperthyroidism and approximately 17 progressor patients.

Broader findings and caveats from the paper: During validation, the model predicted progression to ophthalmopathy a median of about 5.9 months ahead of onset, with around 70% sensitivity and under 85% specificity. Most expanded thyroid clonotypes (frequency above 0.001) were also detected in blood, a finding suggesting that blood repertoires may reflect thyroid immune responses. No statistical method was used to fix the sample size in advance, and group allocation was not hidden from the investigators. In cross-validation, a model built on a 13 V-J signature told ophthalmopathy apart from stable hyperthyroidism with approximately 90% sensitivity and 81% to 82% specificity, and in testing the same model reached 80%/75%.

The receptor comes from a young woman with Graves' hyperthyroidism. Sequenced sample: blood. The receptor chain draws on TRBV6-4 and TRBJ2-1; 12 bases in the middle match TRBD2. The sequenced DNA is TGTGCCAGCAAGAGTGGGAAGACTAGCGGGAGAAATGAGCAGTTCTTC. Translated, it reads CASKSGKTSGRNEQFF.